This TCR beta chain was profiled in a study of blood T cell repertoires in COVID-19. Trimming left V 4 bases short and J 4 bases short, with 11 bases between. The germline gives CDR1 SGHDT, CDR2 YYEEEE. The CDR3 consists of 13 residues. In the original analysis: Scientists estimated how many nucleated cells there were by amplifying reference gene primers. Sequencing used immunoSEQ multiplex PCR; TCRdb keeps in-frame clones, though not all of them. V and J calls plus clone size are reproduced from that table; the DNA served to infer D and trimming. The data hold fewer than 700,000 clones, with approximately 88% observed a single time.

The chain has TRBV5-6 and TRBJ1-1; D remains ambiguous. The clonotype originates from a woman in her forties or fifties with COVID-19, enrolled during active disease. Sequences were obtained from peripheral blood. Here the CDR3 DNA reads TGTGCCAGCAGCCTCGGAGGGATCACTGAAGCTTTCTTT. Protein product: CASSLGGITEAFF.